These 25 T cell receptor beta chains were all obtained from the same sample, sequenced in a study of control samples from healthy donors and cancer patients (dated by TCRdb to the early 2020s). Library prep was done by the immunoSEQ multiplex PCR assay. The clones in this table, taken by TCRdb from immuneACCESS, are in-frame only. Not every clone is retained; where verified, under half of the shortfall comes from an unresolved V gene, and the cause of the rest is unknown. The sample contains about 92,000 clones, about four fifths of them found a single time. The ten largest clones represent around 9.1% of the sample. Sequenced material: blood. Receptor source: a woman aged 55-70 years in good health.

The sample holds one count of this clone. The chain joins TRBV7-2 to TRBJ2-7; the D is unclear. Germline V lookup: CDR1 SGHTA, CDR2 FQGNSA. Trimming left V 5 bases short and J 3 bases short, with 14 bases between. The CDR3 totals 14 residues. CDR3 nucleotide sequence: TGTGCCAGCAGCGGATCAGGAGTTCACTACGAGCAGTACTTC. Encoded protein: CASSGSGVHYEQYF.

The rearrangement uses TRBV14 and TRBJ1-1; TRBD1 matches 10 bases. The CDR3 consists of 16 residues. With 4 bases clipped from V and 0 bases from J, the junction kept 5 bases outside the gene matches. Germline CDR1 SGHDN, CDR2 FVKESK. The CDR3 sequence: CASSLGQGTLNTEAFF. The CDR3 bases are TGTGCCAGCAGCCTGGGACAGGGGACCCTGAACACTGAAGCTTTCTTT.

The V and J genes are TRBV18 and TRBJ1-2, with D maybe TRBD1 (6 bases). CDR3 size: 15 residues. Looked up from germline, CDR1 is KGHSH and CDR2 is LQKENI. The V end lost 0 bases, the J end lost 4 bases, and 12 bases lay between the germline ends. CDR3 nucleotides: TGTGCCAGCTCACCACCGGGCAGGGGTGGCTATGGCTACACCTTC. Amino acids: CASSPPGRGGYGYTF.

The CDR3 coding sequence is TGCGCCAGCAGCTTGCGTCCGGCCCTTAATGAAAAACTGTTTTTT. Translated, it gives CASSLRPALNEKLFF. The chain uses TRBV5-1 and TRBJ1-4, with unresolved D. Germline V gives CDR1 SGHRS, CDR2 YFSETQ. V lost 1 base, J lost 4 bases, and 11 bases lay in between. This CDR3 comprises 15 residues. Looking up the rest from reference TRBV5-1 and TRBJ1-4 gives the full variable domain: KAGVTQTPRYLIKTRGQQVTLSCSPISGHRSVSWYQQTPGQGLQFLFEYFSETQRNKGNFPGRFSGRQFSNSRSEMNVSTLELGDSALYLCASSLRPALNEKLFFGSGTQLSVL.

In its sample, this clone was seen once. This chain links TRBV10-1 with TRBJ2-2; no reliable D call. The V end lost 6 bases, the J end lost 2 bases, and 10 bases lay between the germline ends. Germline V CDR1 and CDR2: WNHNN, SYGVQD (reference sequence). CDR3 length equals 14 residues. This chain's CDR3 is CASRLIQNTGELFF. The CDR3 coding sequence is TGCGCCAGCAGACTCATCCAAAACACCGGGGAGCTGTTTTTT.

J is TRBJ2-3 and V is TRBV5-4; D is unresolved. Trimming removed 1 base at V and 6 bases at J, with 3 bases between. CDR1 and CDR2 from the germline V gene are SGHNT and YYREEE (reference sequence). The CDR3 consists of 11 residues. CDR3 in amino acids: CASSLRDTQYF. CDR3 DNA: TGTGCCAGCAGCTTGAGGGATACGCAGTATTTT. Full variable domain (outside the CDR3, taken from reference TRBV5-4 and TRBJ2-3): ETGVTQSPTHLIKTRGQQVTLRCSSQSGHNTVSWYQQALGQGPQFIFQYYREEENGRGNFPPRFSGLQFPNYSSELNVNALELDDSALYLCASSLRDTQYFGPGTRLTVL.

The chain recombines TRBV7-9 with TRBJ2-1; TRBD2 agrees at 7 bases. Germline lookup yields CDR1 SEHNR and CDR2 FQNEAQ (reference sequence). The CDR3 length is 19 residues. Germline trimming cut 1 base from V and 5 bases from J; bases unmatched to any gene: 17. The CDR3 spells CASSLGVAGVGAGHNEQFF. The CDR3 bases are TGTGCCAGCAGCTTAGGGGTGGCGGGAGTAGGGGCAGGTCACAATGAGCAGTTCTTC. Complete variable domain (other parts from reference TRBV7-9 and TRBJ2-1): DTGVSQNPRHKITKRGQNVTFRCDPISEHNRLYWYRQTLGQGPEFLTYFQNEAQLEKSRLLSDRFSAERPKGSFSTLEIQRTEQGDSAMYLCASSLGVAGVGAGHNEQFFGPGTRLTVL.

The chain uses TRBV18 and TRBJ1-1; D is unclear. Germline V gives CDR1 KGHSH, CDR2 LQKENI. Deletions cut 4 bases from V and 1 base from J, with 10 bases between. This CDR3 contains 14 residues. CDR3 residues: CASSLSRQNTEAFF. The CDR3, as DNA: TGTGCCAGCTCACTCTCACGGCAGAACACTGAAGCTTTCTTT.

This sequence joins TRBV2 and TRBJ2-5, with TRBD2 matching 8 bases. The junction had 8 bases not matched to a gene; V was cut back by 4 bases and J by 4 bases. The germline V gene has CDR1 SNHLY and CDR2 FYNNEI. This CDR3 region has 15 residues. CDR3 bases: TGTGCCAGCAGTGGGTCGTCGGGGGGGGCAGAGACCCAGTACTTC. It encodes CASSGSSGGAETQYF.

This rearrangement joins TRBV6-1 to TRBJ1-1; perhaps TRBD1 as D (5 bases). This CDR3 comprises 15 residues. Trimming shortened V by 0 bases and J by 11 bases, and 19 bases separated the two germline ends. Looked up from germline, CDR1 is MNHNS and CDR2 is SASEGT. CDR3 loop: CASSEALGTGPEAFF. The CDR3 coding sequence is TGTGCCAGCAGTGAAGCTCTAGGGACGGGCCCGGAGGCTTTCTTT.

The J gene is TRBJ1-1, the V gene TRBV18, with no clear D. Trimming left V 6 bases short and J 5 bases short, with 10 bases between. This CDR3 region has 12 residues. Per germline, CDR1 KGHSH and CDR2 LQKENI. The CDR3 nucleotides read TGTGCCAGCTCGAAGGGCAAAACTGAAGCTTTCTTT. This codes for CASSKGKTEAFF.

The V and J genes are TRBV4-1 and TRBJ2-7; 8 bases line up with TRBD2. This CDR3 spans 19 amino acids. Germline CDR1 MGHRA, CDR2 YSYEKL. After removal of 2 bases from V and 1 base from J, the junction contained 16 bases not matched to a gene. The CDR3 sequence: CASSQYQKVARGASYEQYF. CDR3 DNA sequence: TGCGCCAGCAGCCAATACCAAAAGGTCGCGCGGGGGGCGTCCTACGAGCAGTACTTC.

This clone was counted a few times. This sample also contains other DNA sequences that code for the same CDR3. This chain uses TRBV29-1 with TRBJ1-1, with 8 bases lining up with TRBD1. J was trimmed by 2 bases and V by 3 bases; bases with no gene match: 2. Germline values: CDR1 SQVTM, CDR2 ANQGSEA. The CDR3 consists of 13 residues. This CDR3 reads CSVDRGRNTEAFF. CDR3 nucleotide sequence: TGCAGCGTTGACAGGGGGCGAAACACTGAAGCTTTCTTT.

The chain couples TRBV5-6 to TRBJ1-5; tentatively, D is TRBD1 (6 bases). Trimming pared 2 bases from V and 3 bases from J, leaving 9 bases between. The length of the CDR3 is 14 residues. The V gene's germline CDR1 is SGHDT and CDR2 YYEEEE. The CDR3 DNA reads as TGTGCCAGCAGCTTCGGACAGCACAATCAGCCCCAGCATTTT. Residues: CASSFGQHNQPQHF.

The V gene is TRBV2, the J gene TRBJ2-3, with no clear D. The V end lost 2 bases, the J end lost 3 bases, and 12 bases lay between the germline ends. Germline V lookup: CDR1 SNHLY, CDR2 FYNNEI. CDR3 length equals 15 residues. CDR3 DNA: TGTGCCAGCAGTGAATCGGGCACCTCGACAGATACGCAGTATTTT. Its translation is CASSESGTSTDTQYF. The full variable domain, in which reference TRBV2 and TRBJ2-3 provide the parts outside the CDR3, is EPEVTQTPSHQVTQMGQEVILRCVPISNHLYFYWYRQILGQKVEFLVSFYNNEISEKSEIFDDQFSVERPDGSNFTLKIRSTKLEDSAMYFCASSESGTSTDTQYFGPGTRLTVL.

This clone was seen many times. V and J are TRBV6-2 or TRBV6-3 and TRBJ1-3; D unresolved. CDR3 length equals 14 residues. The germline CDR1 and CDR2 sequences are MNHEY and SVGEGT. Trimming removed 0 bases at V and 4 bases at J, with 7 bases between. CDR3 residues: CASSYSGVGNTIYF. Written as DNA, the CDR3 is TGTGCCAGCAGTTACTCCGGTGTCGGAAACACCATATATTTT.

The chain recombines TRBV6-5 with TRBJ1-2, with 8 bases fitting TRBD1. After removal of 6 bases from V and 4 bases from J, the junction contained 7 bases not matched to a gene. Germline V lookup: CDR1 MNHEY, CDR2 SVGAGI. This CDR3 contains 14 residues. As DNA, the CDR3 is TGTGCCAGCAGGACAGGGGAACCCCTCTATGGCTACACCTTC. Protein: CASRTGEPLYGYTF.

The V call is TRBV28, the J call TRBJ1-2; 8 nucleotides agree with TRBD1. V lost 2 bases, J lost 7 bases, and 9 bases stayed unmatched. There are 15 residues in the CDR3. CDR1 is MDHEN and CDR2 is SYDVKM in the germline V gene. The CDR3 nucleotides are TGTGCCAGCAGTTTAGTTGGCAGGGGGCTGGGTGGCTACACCTTC. It is translated as CASSLVGRGLGGYTF.

This clone was detected a few times. CDR3: CSSQTGNRGEQYF. The CDR3 nucleotides are TGCAGCTCCCAAACGGGGAATAGGGGGGAGCAGTACTTC. The chain carries TRBV29-1 and TRBJ2-7; possible D gene TRBD1, 6 bases. CDR3 length equals 13 residues. V lost 8 bases and J 7 bases, leaving 21 bases between the germline ends. Germline assignment: CDR1 SQVTM and CDR2 ANQGSEA.

This chain links TRBV6-6 with TRBJ1-2; possible D gene TRBD1, 5 bases. The V and J ends lost 2 bases and 14 bases respectively, with 18 bases between them. The CDR3 is 13 residues long. Germline V lookup: CDR1 MNHNY, CDR2 SVGAGI (reference sequence). The CDR3 DNA reads TGTGCCAGCAGTTACCTAGACAGAAGCGCATGGACCTTC. Protein: CASSYLDRSAWTF.

The V and J genes are TRBV7-8 and TRBJ1-6; weak D call: TRBD1 (5 bases). CDR3 length equals 15 residues. Germline values: CDR1 SGHVS, CDR2 FQNEAQ. Deletions cut 0 bases from V and 6 bases from J, with 9 bases between. The CDR3 protein is CASSLAGGVNSPLHF. The DNA of the CDR3 is TGTGCCAGCAGCTTAGCGGGAGGGGTTAATTCACCCCTCCACTTT.

The count of this clone is one. The genes are TRBV19 and TRBJ1-2; the match to TRBD1 covers 9 bases. There are 14 residues in the CDR3. V lost 7 bases, J lost 2 bases, and 5 bases stayed unmatched. Germline V gives CDR1 LNHDA, CDR2 SQIVND (reference sequence). The CDR3 loop reads CASTRDRANYGYTF. For the CDR3, the DNA is TGTGCCAGTACTAGGGACAGGGCAAACTATGGCTACACCTTC.

The rearrangement joins TRBV7-9 to TRBJ2-3; D perhaps matches TRBD1 (6 bases). This CDR3 has 13 amino acids. In germline, CDR1 is SEHNR, CDR2 FQNEAQ (reference sequence). The V and J ends lost 5 bases and 6 bases respectively, with 12 bases between them. As DNA, the CDR3 is TGTGCCAGCAGCCCTCGACAGGACGATACGCAGTATTTT. It is translated as CASSPRQDDTQYF.

This chain joins TRBV1 and TRBJ2-7. TRBV1 is labeled a pseudogene. CDR3 length: 16 residues. The CDR3 here is CTSSQERGANSYEQYF. The CDR3 nucleotides are TGCACCAGCAGCCAAGAGAGAGGGGCCAACTCCTACGAGCAGTACTTC.

V usage is TRBV19 and J usage is TRBJ1-2, with D perhaps TRBD1 (5 bases). This CDR3 comprises 14 residues. CDR1 and CDR2 from the germline V gene are LNHDA and SQIVND (reference sequence). The germline V and J ends were trimmed by 3 bases and 0 bases, with 8 bases remaining between them. In DNA form, the CDR3 reads TGTGCCAGTAGTATCAGGGAAGCTAACTATGGCTACACCTTC. This sequence encodes CASSIREANYGYTF. Looking up the rest from reference TRBV19 and TRBJ1-2 gives the full variable domain: DGGITQSPKYLFRKEGQNVTLSCEQNLNHDAMYWYRQDPGQGLRLIYYSQIVNDFQKGDIAEGYSVSREKKESFPLTVTSAQKNPTAFYLCASSIREANYGYTFGSGTRLTVV.